These 18 T cell receptor beta chains share one sample of origin, sequenced in a study of blood T cell repertoires in COVID-19. Assay: immunoSEQ multiplex PCR; the TCRdb copy retains only in-frame clones and omits some. The table includes approximately 190,000 clones, around 80% detected once. The source material was peripheral blood. These receptors were obtained from a young man with active or convalescent COVID-19.

This chain uses TRBV2 with TRBJ1-6; the match to TRBD1 covers 8 bases. Unmatched junction bases numbered 9, after V lost 5 bases and J lost 6 bases. Per the germline V gene, CDR1 is SNHLY and CDR2 is FYNNEI. CDR3 size: 16 residues. The CDR3 DNA reads as TGTGCCAGCAGTCTCCAAGGACAGGGAAGTAATTCACCCCTCCACTTT. Its translation is CASSLQGQGSNSPLHF.

This rearrangement joins TRBV6-6 to TRBJ2-2; 11 nucleotides line up with TRBD2. The CDR3 has 16 residues. After removal of 6 bases from V and 5 bases from J, the junction contained 8 bases not matched to a gene. Germline-derived CDR1 and CDR2 are MNHNY and SVGAGI (reference sequence). For the CDR3, the DNA is TGTGCCAGCAGCCGCGTTAGCGGGAGGGAAACCGGGGAGCTGTTTTTT. Translation gives CASSRVSGRETGELFF.

The chain couples TRBV7-9 to TRBJ1-1, with TRBD1 as a possible D gene (5 bases). CDR1 and CDR2 from the germline V gene are SEHNR and FQNEAQ (reference sequence). The CDR3 contains 14 residues. V dropped 8 bases and J dropped 1 base, with 14 bases sitting between them. This CDR3 reads CASAIRQPNTEAFF. The CDR3 coding sequence is TGTGCCAGCGCGATTAGACAGCCGAACACTGAAGCTTTCTTT.

V usage is TRBV19 and J usage is TRBJ1-2; maybe TRBD1 (6 bases). The CDR3 sequence is 15 residues long. Germline CDR1 reads LNHDA; CDR2 reads SQIVND (reference sequence). V lost 3 bases and J 8 bases, leaving 19 bases between the germline ends. The CDR3 is CASSIFLQGSGGYTF. DNA for the CDR3: TGTGCCAGTAGTATTTTCTTGCAGGGGTCCGGGGGCTACACCTTC.

The V call is TRBV7-3, the J call TRBJ2-1, with TRBD2 matching 12 bases. V was pared by 3 bases and J by 3 bases, with 0 bases of the junction left unmatched. This CDR3 spans 15 amino acids. Germline CDR1 and CDR2: SGHTA and FQGTGA. The chain's CDR3 is CASSLTSGGYNEQFF. In DNA form, the CDR3 reads TGTGCCAGCAGCTTGACTAGCGGGGGCTACAATGAGCAGTTCTTC.

The V call is TRBV21-1, the J call TRBJ1-2; the table gives TRBD1 as D, unverified against the DNA. TRBV21-1 is given as a pseudogene. The CDR3 totals 16 residues. CDR3 region: CASSSPGDRGPEGYTF. In DNA, the CDR3 is TGTGCCAGCAGCTCCCCGGGCGACAGGGGGCCGGAAGGCTACACCTTC.

This chain uses TRBV7-2 with TRBJ2-1; 7 bases map to TRBD1. The CDR3 loop spans 15 amino acids. CDR1 SGHTA and CDR2 FQGNSA come from the germline V gene. The V gene end was trimmed by 5 bases and the J gene end by 3 bases; junction bases not matched to a gene: 7. The CDR3 region has the DNA TGTGCCAGCAGCGTAGACAGGGCGGGCTACAATGAGCAGTTCTTC. Its protein is CASSVDRAGYNEQFF.

This clone is a singleton in its sample. The gene calls are TRBV11-3 and TRBJ2-5, with 7 bases matching TRBD2. V lost 3 bases to trimming and J lost 2 bases; unmatched junction nucleotides: 3. The CDR3 has 14 residues. The germline CDR1 and CDR2 sequences are SGHNT and YENEEA. Here the CDR3 reads CASSFGTTQETQYF. As DNA, the CDR3 is TGTGCCAGCAGCTTCGGGACTACTCAAGAGACCCAGTACTTC.

V gene TRBV5-5 combines with J gene TRBJ2-7; TRBD2 aligns across 7 bases. Germline V gene data show CDR1 as SGHKS and CDR2 as YYEKEE (reference sequence). The V gene end was trimmed by 3 bases and the J gene end by 7 bases; junction bases not matched to a gene: 13. The CDR3 is 15 residues long. CDR3 sequence (DNA): TGTGCCAGCAGCTCCGTCCTGTACACGGGGGGAGAGCAGTACGTC. This gives the protein CASSSVLYTGGEQYV.

The chain recombines TRBV6-6 with TRBJ2-7, with D uncertain. This CDR3 comprises 13 residues. The germline CDR1 and CDR2 sequences are MNHNY and SVGAGI (reference sequence). Trimming shortened V by 5 bases and J by 4 bases, and 12 bases separated the two germline ends. In DNA form, the CDR3 reads TGTGCCAGCAGTGGGCCTGGTCCTTACGAGCAGTACTTC. Translated, it gives CASSGPGPYEQYF.

The J gene is TRBJ1-1, the V gene TRBV19; 7 bases map to TRBD1. The CDR3 runs to 13 residues. With 9 bases clipped from V and 3 bases from J, the junction kept 7 bases outside the gene matches. Germline V gene sequence: CDR1 LNHDA, CDR2 SQIVND (reference sequence). The CDR3 DNA reads TGTGCCAGCTCAGACAGGGCCCACACTGAAGCTTTCTTT. It specifies CASSDRAHTEAFF.

This clone was seen only once. The chain couples TRBV30 to TRBJ2-2; D unclear. With 3 bases removed from V and 4 bases from J, the gap between germline ends came to 9 bases. This CDR3 contains 13 residues. Germline loops: CDR1 GTSNPN, CDR2 SVGIG (reference sequence). CDR3 bases: TGTGCCTGGAGGCCCCTCGGCACCGGGGAGCTGTTTTTT. This translates into CAWRPLGTGELFF.

This clone was detected only a few times. This chain joins TRBV7-2 and TRBJ2-3, with TRBD2 matching over 7 bases. The CDR3 is 15 residues long. Germline V gene sequence: CDR1 SGHTA, CDR2 FQGNSA. J gave up 5 bases and V 0 bases, and 5 bases lay outside the gene matches. DNA for the CDR3: TGTGCCAGCAGCTTAGCGGCGGGAGTGCTAGATACGCAGTATTTT. It is translated as CASSLAAGVLDTQYF.

The chain recombines TRBV6-5 with TRBJ1-2, with 10 positions matching TRBD1. V lost 6 bases and J lost 6; bases outside the gene matches: 7. There are 14 residues in the CDR3. CDR1 is MNHEY and CDR2 is SVGAGI in the germline V gene. CDR3 nucleotide sequence: TGTGCCAGCAGGGCCCCGGACAGGGGGGATGGCTACACCTTC. Its protein is CASRAPDRGDGYTF.

The genes are TRBV5-4 and TRBJ2-3; D is unclear. CDR1 and CDR2 (germline): SGHNT, YYREEE (reference sequence). V was pared by 0 bases and J by 1 base, with 3 bases between. This CDR3 comprises 13 residues. The CDR3 sequence: CASSLAGTDTQYF. CDR3 DNA sequence: TGTGCCAGCAGCTTGGCGGGCACAGATACGCAGTATTTT.

The chain has TRBV2 and TRBJ1-5; 9 positions agree with TRBD1. This CDR3 contains 14 residues. CDR1 is SNHLY and CDR2 is FYNNEI in the germline V gene. Trimming removed 5 bases from V and 4 bases from J; junction bases left unmatched: 3. CDR3 nucleotide sequence: TGTGCCAGCAGTTCACAGGGGGCTAATCAGCCCCAGCATTTT. Amino acid sequence: CASSSQGANQPQHF.

This chain joins TRBV28 and TRBJ1-5, with D possibly being TRBD1 (5 bases). V was pared by 6 bases and J by 1 base, with 16 bases between. The CDR3 has 16 residues. Germline loops: CDR1 MDHEN, CDR2 SYDVKM. CDR3 coding DNA: TGTGCCAGCAGCCTTGGCGGAGCAGGGAGCAATCAGCCCCAGCATTTT. This gives the protein CASSLGGAGSNQPQHF. Complete variable domain (other parts from reference TRBV28 and TRBJ1-5): DVKVTQSSRYLVKRTGEKVFLECVQDMDHENMFWYRQDPGLGLRLIYFSYDVKMKEKGDIPEGYSVSREKKERFSLILESASTNQTSMYLCASSLGGAGSNQPQHFGDGTRLSIL.

This rearrangement joins TRBV7-9 to TRBJ2-2; D might be TRBD1 (5 bases). CDR3 length equals 15 residues. Per germline, CDR1 SEHNR and CDR2 FQNEAQ (reference sequence). V was pared by 6 bases and J by 0 bases, with 11 bases between. The CDR3 DNA reads TGTGCCAGCAGGGTCAGGGAATCGAACACCGGGGAGCTGTTTTTT. Translation: CASRVRESNTGELFF. Full variable domain (outside the CDR3, taken from reference TRBV7-9 and TRBJ2-2): DTGVSQNPRHKITKRGQNVTFRCDPISEHNRLYWYRQTLGQGPEFLTYFQNEAQLEKSRLLSDRFSAERPKGSFSTLEIQRTEQGDSAMYLCASRVRESNTGELFFGEGSRLTVL.